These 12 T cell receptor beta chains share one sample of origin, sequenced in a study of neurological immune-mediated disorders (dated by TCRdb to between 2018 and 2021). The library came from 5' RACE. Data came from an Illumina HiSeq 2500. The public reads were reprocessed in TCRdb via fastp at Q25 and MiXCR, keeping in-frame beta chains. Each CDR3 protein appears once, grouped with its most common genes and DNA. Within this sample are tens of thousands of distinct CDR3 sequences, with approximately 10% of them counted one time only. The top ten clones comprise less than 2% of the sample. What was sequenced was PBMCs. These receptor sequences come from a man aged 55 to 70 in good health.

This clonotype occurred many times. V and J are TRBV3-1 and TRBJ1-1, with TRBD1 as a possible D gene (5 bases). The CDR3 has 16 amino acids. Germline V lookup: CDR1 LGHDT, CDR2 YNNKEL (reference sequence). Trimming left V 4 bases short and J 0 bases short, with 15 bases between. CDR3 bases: TGTGCCAGCAGCCCTTCGTCGGGGGGGATGAACACTGAAGCTTTCTTT. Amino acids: CASSPSSGGMNTEAFF.

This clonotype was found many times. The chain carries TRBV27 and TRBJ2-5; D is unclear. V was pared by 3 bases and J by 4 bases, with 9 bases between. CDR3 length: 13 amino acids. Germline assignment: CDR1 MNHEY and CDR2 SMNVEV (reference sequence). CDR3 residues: CASSFSTGETQYF. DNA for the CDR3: TGTGCCAGCAGTTTCAGCACGGGAGAGACCCAGTACTTC.

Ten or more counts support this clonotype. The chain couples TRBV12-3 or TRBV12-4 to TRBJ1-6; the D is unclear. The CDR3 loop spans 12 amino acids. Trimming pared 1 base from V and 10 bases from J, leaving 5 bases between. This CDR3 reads CASSLVLSPLHF. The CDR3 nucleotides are TGTGCCAGCAGTTTAGTATTGTCACCCCTCCACTTT.

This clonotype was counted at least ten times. The chain's CDR3 is CASSLGQVGAEAFF. CDR3 nucleotides: TGCGCCAGCAGCTTGGGACAGGTTGGGGCTGAAGCTTTCTTT. This chain uses TRBV5-1 with TRBJ1-1; TRBD1 is a possible D gene (6 bases). The CDR3 runs to 14 residues. The V end lost 0 bases, the J end lost 6 bases, and 12 bases lay between the germline ends. The germline V gene has CDR1 SGHRS and CDR2 YFSETQ. Supplemented by reference TRBV5-1 and TRBJ1-1, the full variable domain reads KAGVTQTPRYLIKTRGQQVTLSCSPISGHRSVSWYQQTPGQGLQFLFEYFSETQRNKGNFPGRFSGRQFSNSRSEMNVSTLELGDSALYLCASSLGQVGAEAFFGQGTRLTVV.

The CDR3 coding sequence is TGTGCCACCAGCAGTACATGGGCCAGCAATCAGCCCCAGCATTTT. Translated, it gives CATSSTWASNQPQHF. V and J are TRBV15 and TRBJ1-5, with D hard to call. The CDR3 runs 15 residues. V gave up 3 bases and J gave up 1 base, with 10 bases separating them. Per the germline V gene, CDR1 is LNHNV and CDR2 is YYDKDF (reference sequence).

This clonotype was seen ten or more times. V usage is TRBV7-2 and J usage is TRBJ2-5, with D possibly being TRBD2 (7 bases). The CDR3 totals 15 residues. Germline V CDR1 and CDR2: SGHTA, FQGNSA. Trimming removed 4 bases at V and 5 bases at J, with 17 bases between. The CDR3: CASSSRGGGWETQYF. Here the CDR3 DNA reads TGTGCCAGCAGCTCCAGGGGCGGGGGTTGGGAGACCCAGTACTTC.

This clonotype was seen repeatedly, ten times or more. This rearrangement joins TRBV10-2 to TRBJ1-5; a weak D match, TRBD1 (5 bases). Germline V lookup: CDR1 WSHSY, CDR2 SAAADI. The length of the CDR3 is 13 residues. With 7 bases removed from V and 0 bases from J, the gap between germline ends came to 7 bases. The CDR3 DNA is TGCGCCAGCACAGGGTATAGCAATCAGCCCCAGCATTTT. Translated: CASTGYSNQPQHF.

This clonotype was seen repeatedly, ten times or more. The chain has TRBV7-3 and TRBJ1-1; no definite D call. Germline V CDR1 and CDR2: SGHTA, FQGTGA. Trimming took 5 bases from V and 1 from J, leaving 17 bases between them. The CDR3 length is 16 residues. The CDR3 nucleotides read TGTGCCAGCAGCCCAGGCACGGGGAGGTGGAACACTGAAGCTTTCTTT. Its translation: CASSPGTGRWNTEAFF.

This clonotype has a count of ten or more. The CDR3, as DNA: TGTGCCAGCTCCGGGACAGGCTCGGAGGAGACCCAGTACTTC. Protein: CASSGTGSEETQYF. This rearrangement joins TRBV18 to TRBJ2-5, with 8 bases matching TRBD1. The CDR3 has 14 amino acids. CDR1 is KGHSH, CDR2 LQKENI, per germline. The V segment lost 6 bases and the J segment 5 bases; nucleotides outside the gene matches: 8.

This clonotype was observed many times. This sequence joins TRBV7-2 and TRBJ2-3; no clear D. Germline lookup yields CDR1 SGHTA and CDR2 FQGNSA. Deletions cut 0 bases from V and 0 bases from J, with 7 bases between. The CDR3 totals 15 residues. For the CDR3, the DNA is TGTGCCAGCAGCTTAGCGTCCCTCAGCACAGATACGCAGTATTTT. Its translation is CASSLASLSTDTQYF.

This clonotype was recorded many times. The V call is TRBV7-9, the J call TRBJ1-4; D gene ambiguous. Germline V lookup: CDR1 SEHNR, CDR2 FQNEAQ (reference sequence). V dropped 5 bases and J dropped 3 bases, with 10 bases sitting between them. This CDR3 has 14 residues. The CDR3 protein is CASSPGQANEKLFF. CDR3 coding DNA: TGTGCCAGCAGCCCGGGCCAGGCTAATGAAAAACTGTTTTTT.

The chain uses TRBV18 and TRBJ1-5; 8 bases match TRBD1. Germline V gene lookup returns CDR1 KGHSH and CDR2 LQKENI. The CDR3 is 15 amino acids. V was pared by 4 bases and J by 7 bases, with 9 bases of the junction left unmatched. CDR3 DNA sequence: TGTGCCAGCTCACTCGGACAGGGAGGAGGACAGCCCCAGCATTTT. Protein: CASSLGQGGGQPQHF.